One sample yielded the 32 T cell receptor beta chains listed below, sequenced in a study of human T cells and chemical hapten exposure. MiXCR, run by TCRdb on the RACE reads, gives a single entry per CDR3 protein. The table shows under 40,000 distinct CDR3 sequences, with about 6.3% occurring only once. Noted time point: patch test 1, 2 weeks after DPC sensitization. Treatment of the sample: therapeutic diphenylcyclopropenone sensitization with weekly scalp DPC. RNA extraction used unfractionated whole blood as the source of total RNA. Specimen: whole blood, collected in connection with sensitization to the hapten diphenylcyclopropenone (DPC). These receptors were collected from a woman aged 25 to 39 with alopecia areata. Some clones in this sample may be carry-over from other donors' samples.

The gene calls are TRBV5-6 and TRBJ1-1; maybe TRBD1 (6 bases). The germline gives CDR1 SGHDT, CDR2 YYEEEE. The CDR3 length is 14 residues. The V end lost 4 bases, the J end lost 4 bases, and 14 bases lay between the germline ends. Here the CDR3 DNA reads TGTGCCAGCAGCCCCTGGGGGCAGTTCACTGAAGCTTTCTTT. The encoded protein is CASSPWGQFTEAFF.

This rearrangement joins TRBV6-6 to TRBJ2-5; no firm D call. The CDR3 has 13 residues. Germline values: CDR1 MNHNY, CDR2 SVGAGI (reference sequence). The V gene lost 0 bases and the J gene lost 5 bases, with 7 bases spanning the gap. The CDR3 sequence: CASSYSTKETQYF. In DNA form, the CDR3 reads TGTGCCAGCAGTTACTCGACCAAGGAGACCCAGTACTTC.

This clonotype was counted only a few times. This chain uses TRBV4-3 with TRBJ2-5; TRBD2 aligns across 14 bases. Germline V gene lookup returns CDR1 LGHNA and CDR2 YSLEER. The CDR3 runs 17 residues. V lost 1 base, J lost 7 bases, and 8 bases stayed unmatched. The CDR3 DNA reads as TGCGCCAGCAGCCAAGGGACTAGCGGGGGGAATTCGGGGACCCAGTACTTC. Its translation: CASSQGTSGGNSGTQYF.

In this sample, this clonotype turned up a few times. CDR3: CASSQRLRTDTGELFF. CDR3 nucleotide sequence: TGCGCCAGCAGCCAACGTTTAAGGACAGACACCGGGGAGCTGTTTTTT. This chain joins TRBV4-1 and TRBJ2-2; D is perhaps TRBD1 (6 bases). The CDR3 sequence is 16 residues long. V lost 2 bases and J lost 3, with 13 bases in between. Germline V gives CDR1 MGHRA, CDR2 YSYEKL.

V usage is TRBV12-3 or TRBV12-4 and J usage is TRBJ1-1; 9 nucleotides agree with TRBD1. V dropped 6 bases and J dropped 5; count of bases not matched to a gene: 7. This CDR3 contains 14 residues. DNA of the CDR3: TGTGCCAGCAGCCTGGGACAGGGTTGGACTGAAGCTTTCTTT. Its translation: CASSLGQGWTEAFF.

This clonotype was picked up a small number of times. CDR3 sequence reads: CATSRDGRETQYF. The CDR3, as DNA: TGTGCCACCAGCAGAGATGGCCGAGAGACCCAGTACTTC. The genes are TRBV15 and TRBJ2-5; D remains unclear. Germline V gives CDR1 LNHNV, CDR2 YYDKDF (reference sequence). The CDR3 is 13 amino acids. The V end was cut by 0 bases, the J end by 4 bases, with 6 bases between.

This clonotype was seen at least ten times. J is TRBJ1-2 and V is TRBV6-6; D is possibly TRBD1 (6 bases). Germline loops: CDR1 MNHNY, CDR2 SVGAGI (reference sequence). With 5 bases removed from V and 1 base from J, the gap between germline ends came to 14 bases. The CDR3 runs to 15 residues. This chain's CDR3 is CASSPRTAFNYGYTF. CDR3 in DNA: TGTGCCAGCAGTCCCCGGACAGCCTTTAACTATGGCTACACCTTC.

This clonotype has ten or more counts. The genes are TRBV12-3 or TRBV12-4 and TRBJ2-3; D not resolved. The CDR3 totals 14 residues. V dropped 3 bases and J dropped 1 base, with 8 bases sitting between them. CDR3: CASSFARRTDTQYF. CDR3 in DNA: TGTGCCAGCAGTTTTGCTAGACGCACAGATACGCAGTATTTT.

This clonotype was counted at least ten times. The CDR3 bases are TGCAGCGTTGTCGGGATCACCGGGGAGCTGTTTTTT. It encodes CSVVGITGELFF. The rearrangement uses TRBV29-1 and TRBJ2-2; TRBD2 is a possible D gene (5 bases). Germline lookup yields CDR1 SQVTM and CDR2 ANQGSEA. This CDR3 has 12 residues. Trimming cost V 4 bases and J 4 bases, with 7 bases left between them.

The chain carries TRBV6-2 or TRBV6-3 and TRBJ1-5, with a possible D match to TRBD1 (5 bases). The germline V gene encodes CDR1 MNHEY and CDR2 SVGEGT. CDR3 length: 16 residues. The V and J ends lost 0 bases and 7 bases respectively, with 16 bases between them. CDR3 residues: CASSYSTGTGVQPQHF. The CDR3, as DNA: TGTGCCAGCAGTTACTCGACTGGGACTGGGGTACAGCCCCAGCATTTT.

This clonotype was counted between two and nine times. The chain has TRBV7-2 and TRBJ2-5, with 10 bases that match TRBD1. The germline V gene has CDR1 SGHTA and CDR2 FQGNSA. This CDR3 comprises 14 residues. The V segment lost 5 bases and the J segment 4 bases; nucleotides outside the gene matches: 4. The CDR3 DNA follows: TGTGCCAGCAGCCAAGGACAGGGGGGAGAGACCCAGTACTTC. As protein: CASSQGQGGETQYF.

At least ten counts were recorded for this clonotype. The rearrangement links TRBV7-9 to TRBJ2-3; perhaps TRBD1 as D (5 bases). Looked up from germline, CDR1 is SEHNR and CDR2 is FQNEAQ (reference sequence). The CDR3 extends over 16 amino acids. V lost 5 bases, J lost 0 bases, and 15 bases lay in between. CDR3 coding DNA: TGTGCCAGCAGCATACGACAGTTTTCTAGCACAGATACGCAGTATTTT. It specifies CASSIRQFSSTDTQYF.

This chain uses TRBV28 with TRBJ1-5; D remains ambiguous. V lost 5 bases, J lost 7 bases, and 12 bases lay in between. CDR1 and CDR2 from the germline V gene are MDHEN and SYDVKM. CDR3 size: 13 residues. The CDR3 sequence is CASSPLRQQPQHF. CDR3 in DNA: TGTGCCAGCAGTCCCCTTCGGCAGCAGCCCCAGCATTTT.

This clonotype was picked up many times. The chain has TRBV4-3 and TRBJ1-5; D gene unclear. V was shortened by 1 base and J by 4 bases, with 11 bases between the two germline ends. Germline CDR1 is LGHNA and CDR2 is YSLEER. The CDR3 totals 15 residues. Here the CDR3 reads CASSQANNYNQPQHF. DNA for the CDR3: TGCGCCAGCAGCCAAGCTAACAATTATAATCAGCCCCAGCATTTT.

This clonotype was observed many times. In nucleotides, the CDR3 is TGCAGTGCTGGCCGACAGGGAATAGCGGCCAACGTCCTGACTTTC. Its translation: CSAGRQGIAANVLTF. The chain uses TRBV20-1 and TRBJ2-6, with 7 bases identical to TRBD1. V shed 5 bases and J 6 bases; nucleotides not matched to a gene: 10. CDR3 length: 15 residues. Germline V gene lookup returns CDR1 DFQATT and CDR2 SNEGSKA (reference sequence).

The V and J genes are TRBV28 and TRBJ1-1, with D possibly being TRBD1 (5 bases). The CDR3 has 15 residues. In germline, CDR1 is MDHEN, CDR2 SYDVKM. Trimming took off 2 bases at V and 0 bases at J, with 10 bases between the two ends. CDR3 nucleotide sequence: TGTGCCAGCAGTTTACCGGGGGAGATGAACACTGAAGCTTTCTTT. Translation gives CASSLPGEMNTEAFF.

This clonotype has ten or more counts. This chain joins TRBV15 and TRBJ2-5; possibly TRBD1 for D (5 bases). Germline V CDR1 and CDR2: LNHNV, YYDKDF (reference sequence). Trimming left V 4 bases short and J 3 bases short, with 12 bases between. CDR3 length: 14 amino acids. CDR3: CATSIRTREETQYF. The CDR3 DNA is TGTGCCACCAGCATTCGAACCAGGGAAGAGACCCAGTACTTC.

The chain employs TRBV20-1 and TRBJ2-3; tentatively, D is TRBD1 or TRBD2 (5 bases each). This CDR3 has 15 residues. The V gene's germline CDR1 is DFQATT and CDR2 SNEGSKA (reference sequence). V lost 5 bases and J lost 1, with 16 bases in between. In DNA, the CDR3 is TGCAGTGCTCCTCCTCTGGGGGATGGCACAGATACGCAGTATTTT. This encodes CSAPPLGDGTDTQYF.

The V gene is TRBV7-2, the J gene TRBJ2-7; the match to TRBD2 covers 12 bases. Germline-derived CDR1 and CDR2 are SGHTA and FQGNSA. The CDR3 has 15 amino acids. The V gene end was trimmed by 5 bases and the J gene end by 4 bases; junction bases not matched to a gene: 6. CDR3 loop: CASSARTSGVYEQYF. CDR3 nucleotides: TGTGCCAGCAGCGCCCGGACTAGCGGGGTTTACGAGCAGTACTTC.

This clonotype showed up many times. The chain links TRBV28 to TRBJ2-7; TRBD1 might be the D (7 bases). The V gene's germline CDR1 is MDHEN and CDR2 SYDVKM. V lost 4 bases, J lost 3 bases, and 19 bases lay in between. This CDR3 contains 16 residues. The chain's CDR3 is CASSSAGQEGYYEQYF. As DNA, the CDR3 is TGTGCCAGCAGTTCGGCCGGACAGGAGGGGTACTACGAGCAGTACTTC.

In its sample, this clonotype was seen many times. The junction departs from the called germline gene at one end, perhaps through a read error. The V call is TRBV7-7, the J call TRBJ1-5, with a possible D match to TRBD1 (5 bases). The germline V gene has CDR1 SSHAT and CDR2 FNYEAQ (reference sequence). The CDR3 covers 17 residues. DNA of the CDR3: TGTGCTAGCAGCTTAGCGCTTAGCCCAAAAGGGGATCAGCCCCAGCATTTT. It is translated as CASSLALSPKGDQPQHF.

V is TRBV7-8 and J is TRBJ1-2; D is possibly TRBD1 (5 bases). CDR1 is SGHVS, CDR2 FQNEAQ, per germline. The CDR3 is 15 amino acids. V was clipped by 5 bases and J by 6 bases, with 19 bases between them. This chain's CDR3 is CASSPPGRVGDGYTF. In DNA, the CDR3 is TGTGCCAGCAGCCCCCCGGGGAGGGTGGGGGATGGCTACACCTTC.

This clonotype was counted a few times. The CDR3 bases are TGCGCCAGCAGCCAAGGTCTGCGAGGGGCTACAGATACGCAGTATTTT. Its translation is CASSQGLRGATDTQYF. The chain uses TRBV4-3 and TRBJ2-3; perhaps D is TRBD1 or TRBD2 (5 bases each). V shed 1 base and J shed 3 bases, with 14 bases lying between them. Germline CDR1 reads LGHNA; CDR2 reads YSLEER. The CDR3 runs to 16 residues.

This clonotype was seen a few times. The chain recombines TRBV3-1 with TRBJ2-7; D ambiguous. This CDR3 contains 11 residues. Trimming stripped 3 bases from V and 6 bases from J, with 6 bases between. CDR1 is LGHDT, CDR2 YNNKEL, per germline (reference sequence). The CDR3 DNA is TGTGCCAGCAGCCATACCAGCGAGCAGTACTTC. This translates into CASSHTSEQYF.

In this sample, this clonotype turned up many times. CDR3 DNA: TGTGCCAGCACAACAGGTAATCAGCCCCAGCATTTT. It is translated as CASTTGNQPQHF. The chain recombines TRBV5-8 with TRBJ1-5, with D possibly TRBD1 on 5 matching bases. The CDR3 is 12 residues long. V was shortened by 6 bases and J by 4 bases, with 8 bases between the two germline ends. Germline V lookup: CDR1 SGHTS, CDR2 YDEGEE.

J is TRBJ1-2 and V is TRBV29-1, with D possibly matching TRBD1 (6 bases). The CDR3 length is 12 residues. Trimming took 4 bases from V and 8 from J, leaving 14 bases between them. Germline V lookup: CDR1 SQVTM, CDR2 ANQGSEA. CDR3 in amino acids: CSVGVAGAGYTF. DNA of the CDR3: TGCAGCGTTGGAGTCGCGGGGGCCGGCTACACCTTC.

In its sample, this clonotype was seen many times. The chain couples TRBV27 to TRBJ2-2; D gene unclear. The CDR3 is 11 residues long. V lost 5 bases to trimming and J lost 2 bases, with 0 bases between them. Per germline, CDR1 MNHEY and CDR2 SMNVEV (reference sequence). The CDR3 protein is CASSNTGELFF. The CDR3 DNA reads as TGTGCCAGCAGTAACACCGGGGAGCTGTTTTTT.

This clonotype came up a few times. The junction shows a germline mismatch at one end, possibly a read error. This chain connects TRBV29-1 to TRBJ2-5; D uncertain. The CDR3 is 12 amino acids. Germline V gene sequence: CDR1 SQVTM, CDR2 ANQGSEA. The CDR3 sequence: CSVEERQETQYF. The CDR3, as DNA: TGCAGCGTCGAAGAGAGGCAGGAGACCCAGTACTTC.

The rearrangement joins TRBV4-2 to TRBJ2-5; D tentatively reads TRBD1 or TRBD2 (5 bases each). Looked up from germline, CDR1 is LGHNA and CDR2 is YNFKEQ. The CDR3 has 14 residues. Between the trimmed V and J ends, which lost 1 base and 4 bases, there was a span of 10 bases. The CDR3: CASSQVPRGETQYF. Here the CDR3 DNA reads TGTGCCAGCAGCCAAGTCCCGAGGGGAGAGACCCAGTACTTC.

The table lists this clonotype with many counts. CDR3 residues: CASRPGRFDGYTF. The CDR3 DNA sequence: TGTGCCAGCAGACCCGGACGGTTCGATGGCTACACCTTC. The chain has TRBV11-2 and TRBJ1-2, with no clear D. The V end was cut by 6 bases, the J end by 6 bases, with 14 bases between. Germline-derived CDR1 and CDR2 are SGHAT and FQNNGV. CDR3 size: 13 residues.

This clonotype was detected ten times or more. The chain couples TRBV6-1 to TRBJ2-5; 10 nucleotides align to TRBD1. The CDR3 is made up of 15 amino acids. Germline V lookup: CDR1 MNHNS, CDR2 SASEGT. J was trimmed by 3 bases and V by 5 bases; bases with no gene match: 6. The CDR3 protein is CASSITGTGEETQYF. The CDR3, as DNA: TGTGCCAGCAGTATAACCGGGACAGGGGAAGAGACCCAGTACTTC.

This clonotype has just a few counts. The V and J genes are TRBV12-3 or TRBV12-4 and TRBJ1-1; 8 nucleotides match TRBD1. J gave up 7 bases and V 6 bases, and 7 bases lay outside the gene matches. The CDR3 runs 13 residues. The CDR3 loop is CASRPGQDYEAFF. CDR3 DNA: TGTGCCAGCAGACCGGGACAGGACTATGAAGCTTTCTTT.